This is a list of T cell receptor beta chains from one sample in a study of blood T cells in healthy people across ages. TCRdb fed the 5' RACE reads into MiXCR, producing one record per CDR3 protein. The sample shows fewer than 2 million distinct CDR3 sequences, 39% of them seen only once. The sequenced material came from blood. These receptors all come from a human donor in good health. The CDR3 runs from the conserved cysteine through the conserved F or W. The order of the fields is V gene, CDR3 length, CDR3 protein.

>TRBV7-2|15
CASSPLYGGLGEQYF
>TRBV11-2|15
CASSPWTGGEEKLFF
>TRBV20-1|12
CSASYPNQPQHF
>TRBV5-1|14
CASSLYKDYYGYTF
>TRBV4-1|18
CASSPGLAGALSTDTQYF
>TRBV5-6|14
CASAGPPANNEQFF
>TRBV10-3|18
CATQHPLERTGPNTEAFF
>TRBV9|14
CASSPDRGGDTQYF
>TRBV27|14
CASSSLEGAGTQYF
>TRBV20-1|14
CSAWGQKSNYGYTF
>TRBV4-3|14
CASSQLAENYEQYF
>TRBV28|15
CASSLDPRTGRDYTF
>TRBV12-3/TRBV12-4|12
CASRPDRDTQYF
>TRBV9|15
CASSRLAGGKDTQYF
>TRBV19|11
CASSIPRKAFF
>TRBV5-6|15
CASSLESGGANEQFF
>TRBV29-1|14
CSVEGWGSDNEQFF
>TRBV4-1|17
CASSQGSPRERGGEAFF
>TRBV6-5|15
CASSLTGGSCYEQYF
>TRBV5-1|15
CASSFEVVGGSPLHF
>TRBV7-2|15
CASSSRRGDNSPLHF
>TRBV6-5|14
CASSPQGYNTEAFF
>TRBV6-2/TRBV6-3|14
CASKITGGHTEAFF
>TRBV7-2|19
CASSLRSGTALFGANVLTF
>TRBV6-2/TRBV6-3|13
CASSLTANYGHTF
>TRBV28|12
CASSFSNGGAFF
>TRBV7-2|12
CASSLATEKLFF
>TRBV2|13
CASSEGPGYGAFF
>TRBV6-5|14
CASSVQRGGNEQYF
>TRBV10-3|16
CAISESTSGHKDTQYF
>TRBV3-1|14
CASSHSTGGQGYTF
>TRBV20-1|15
CSARAPLVSADTQYF
>TRBV15|19
CATSLNRVRGSEPNTKAFF
>TRBV10-3|16
CAISESDRPGANVLTF
>TRBV13|15
CASSLDSGTGGRPYF
>TRBV12-3/TRBV12-4|11
CASTAGHGYTF
>TRBV7-9|13
CATSGTPGGEQFF
>TRBV2|14
CASSGQGVNNEQFF
>TRBV7-2|16
CTSSLAIGEIGYGYTF
>TRBV29-1|14
CSVDGGDSQETQYF
>TRBV6-2/TRBV6-3|18
CASSSPEEPYSSTDTQYF
>TRBV7-9|12
CASSASSDTQYF
>TRBV20-1|17
CSARDYGFDTDNQPQHF
>TRBV29-1|14
CSVGVDRGNTEAFF
>TRBV4-1|15
CASSPGTGEVDEQFF